Below, 17 T cell receptor beta chains from the same sample are listed, as sequenced in a study of preoperative IRX-2 immunotherapy in early breast cancer. Treatment in this sample: preoperative locoregional IRX-2 cytokine immunotherapy. TCRdb's table, derived via immunoSEQ multiplex PCR, lists solely in-frame clones and lacks some. The table records about 19,000 clones, around four fifths of them present only once. The sample in question was lymph node tissue, obtained after IRX-2 immunotherapy. These receptors were obtained from a human donor with breast cancer.

In this sample, this clone turned up once. The chain combines TRBV11-3 with TRBJ1-1; D ambiguous. This CDR3 is built from 16 residues. CDR1 SGHNT and CDR2 YENEEA come from the germline V gene. V was clipped by 5 bases and J by 0 bases, with 16 bases between them. CDR3 nucleotide sequence: TGTGCCAGCAGCCCCCAAGGAGGCCCGATGAACACTGAAGCTTTCTTT. Translated: CASSPQGGPMNTEAFF.

This sequence joins TRBV30 and TRBJ1-3, with 7 bases lining up with TRBD1. J was trimmed by 4 bases and V by 3 bases; bases with no gene match: 15. CDR3 length: 17 amino acids. The germline V gene encodes CDR1 GTSNPN and CDR2 SVGIG (reference sequence). The CDR3 loop reads CAWRIDEVMDRGNTIYF. As DNA, the CDR3 is TGTGCCTGGAGAATCGATGAAGTAATGGACAGGGGAAACACCATATATTTT.

The rearrangement links TRBV6-8 to TRBJ1-1; 7 bases match TRBD1. The CDR3 is 15 residues long. Germline V gene data show CDR1 as MNHGY and CDR2 as SAAAGT. V lost 0 bases, J lost 7 bases, and 8 bases stayed unmatched. In nucleotides, the CDR3 is TGTGCCAGCAGTTACTCGTCCGGACAGGCCCTTGAAGCTTTCTTT. Translation gives CASSYSSGQALEAFF.

CDR3: CSVEESRNQPQHF. For the CDR3, the DNA is TGCAGCGTTGAAGAATCCAGGAATCAGCCCCAGCATTTT. The gene calls are TRBV29-1 and TRBJ1-5; no clear D. Germline V gene data show CDR1 as SQVTM and CDR2 as ANQGSEA. The CDR3 has 13 residues. Trimming removed 0 bases from V and 4 bases from J, with 7 bases in between.

The J gene is TRBJ2-6, the V gene TRBV12-5; 10 nucleotides match TRBD1. The CDR3 sequence is 20 residues long. With V trimmed by 4 bases and J by 0 bases, 12 bases remained unmatched. The V gene's germline CDR1 is LGHNT and CDR2 FRNRAP. The CDR3 here is CASGSDLGTGVLSGANVLTF. The CDR3 nucleotides read TGTGCTAGTGGTTCGGATTTGGGGACAGGGGTCCTCTCTGGGGCCAACGTCCTGACTTTC.

The chain has TRBV11-3 and TRBJ2-3; TRBD2 agrees at 8 bases. The germline V gene has CDR1 SGHNT and CDR2 YENEEA. The CDR3 totals 15 residues. J was trimmed by 6 bases and V by 3 bases; bases with no gene match: 8. CDR3 in amino acids: CASSFDGRAGDTQYF. The CDR3 DNA reads TGTGCCAGCAGCTTCGACGGGAGGGCGGGGGATACGCAGTATTTT. Using reference TRBV11-3 and TRBJ2-3 for the parts outside the CDR3, the full variable domain is EAGVVQSPRYKIIEKKQPVAFWCNPISGHNTLYWYLQNLGQGPELLIRYENEEAVDDSQLPKDRFSAERLKGVDSTLKIQPAELGDSAVYLCASSFDGRAGDTQYFGPGTRLTVL.

V is TRBV14 and J is TRBJ2-3; tentatively, D is TRBD1 (5 bases). Trimming pared 0 bases from V and 0 bases from J, leaving 10 bases between. The CDR3 is 16 amino acids. CDR1 and CDR2 (germline): SGHDN, FVKESK. CDR3 sequence reads: CASSQDLRGSTDTQYF. The DNA for the CDR3 is TGTGCCAGCAGCCAAGATCTTAGGGGTAGCACAGATACGCAGTATTTT.

CDR3 coding DNA: TGTGCCAGCAGCCACAGGAGGACACGAGGGCGTCTGGAGACCCAGTACTTC. It yields the protein CASSHRRTRGRLETQYF. J is TRBJ2-5 and V is TRBV11-3; D might be TRBD1 or TRBD2, each matching 5 bases. The CDR3 consists of 17 residues. Germline assignment: CDR1 SGHNT and CDR2 YENEEA. V was cut by 5 bases and J by 5 bases, with 24 bases left in between. Variable domain in full (rest from reference TRBV11-3 and TRBJ2-5): EAGVVQSPRYKIIEKKQPVAFWCNPISGHNTLYWYLQNLGQGPELLIRYENEEAVDDSQLPKDRFSAERLKGVDSTLKIQPAELGDSAVYLCASSHRRTRGRLETQYFGPGTRLLVL.

This sequence joins TRBV10-2 and TRBJ2-7; weak D call: TRBD2 (5 bases). This CDR3 region has 14 residues. Germline V gene data show CDR1 as WSHSY and CDR2 as SAAADI. Trimming left V 5 bases short and J 0 bases short, with 11 bases between. The DNA of the CDR3 is TGCGCCAGCAGTAATACCCGGGACTCCTACGAGCAGTACTTC. This sequence encodes CASSNTRDSYEQYF.

The chain links TRBV18 to TRBJ2-1; 13 bases agree with TRBD2. V was pared by 2 bases and J by 6 bases, with 1 base of the junction left unmatched. The CDR3 sequence is 15 residues long. Germline V gene sequence: CDR1 KGHSH, CDR2 LQKENI. The CDR3 loop reads CASSPTSGRANEQFF. The CDR3 bases are TGTGCCAGCTCACCAACTAGCGGGAGGGCCAATGAGCAGTTCTTC.

The chain uses TRBV10-2 and TRBJ2-3; 9 nucleotides match TRBD2. The junction had 11 bases not matched to a gene; V was cut back by 4 bases and J by 6 bases. CDR3 length: 16 residues. Germline V gene data show CDR1 as WSHSY and CDR2 as SAAADI. The chain's CDR3 is CASSGRASSGVDTQYF. In DNA form, the CDR3 reads TGCGCCAGCAGTGGTCGGGCATCTAGCGGGGTTGATACGCAGTATTTT.

V and J are TRBV25-1 and TRBJ1-3, with D uncertain. This CDR3 is built from 15 residues. Germline V lookup: CDR1 MGHDK, CDR2 SYGVNS. Trimming took off 5 bases at V and 0 bases at J, with 11 bases between the two ends. In DNA form, the CDR3 reads TGTGCCAGCAGTCCCCCGGGTGTCTCTGGAAACACCATATATTTT. It yields the protein CASSPPGVSGNTIYF.

This chain links TRBV9 with TRBJ1-1; 11 bases are shared with TRBD1. Germline CDR1 and CDR2: SGDLS and YYNGEE. V shed 3 bases and J 0 bases; nucleotides not matched to a gene: 4. This CDR3 is 16 amino acids long. CDR3 amino acids: CASSERTGGLNTEAFF. Here the CDR3 DNA reads TGTGCCAGCAGCGAGCGGACAGGGGGCTTGAACACTGAAGCTTTCTTT.

V and J are TRBV7-1 and TRBJ1-3; possible D gene TRBD1, 6 bases. TRBV7-1 is an ORF, with its function uncertain. The ends were cut back, 5 bases at V and 4 bases at J, with 15 bases in the middle. CDR3 length: 15 amino acids. The DNA of the CDR3 is TGTGCCAGCAGCCCGGTGGGGGCGCGGGGAAACACCATATATTTT. Translated: CASSPVGARGNTIYF.

The chain is built from TRBV4-1 and TRBJ1-4, with no clear D. V lost 4 bases and J 6 bases, leaving 9 bases between the germline ends. Germline V lookup: CDR1 MGHRA, CDR2 YSYEKL. The length of the CDR3 is 13 residues. In nucleotides, the CDR3 is TGCGCCAGCAGCCGATACGTGGATGAAAAACTGTTTTTT. It is translated as CASSRYVDEKLFF.

This clone occurred once. This chain connects TRBV30 to TRBJ1-4; D unclear. The CDR3 extends over 14 amino acids. CDR1 and CDR2 from the germline V gene are GTSNPN and SVGIG (reference sequence). V lost 2 bases, J lost 4 bases, and 11 bases lay in between. This CDR3 is CAWSPTTVNEKLFF. The DNA of the CDR3 is TGTGCCTGGAGTCCCACTACAGTTAATGAAAAACTGTTTTTT.

This chain connects TRBV5-1 to TRBJ1-2; D uncertain. Between the trimmed V and J ends, which lost 6 bases and 0 bases, there was a span of 12 bases. Germline CDR1 is SGHRS and CDR2 is YFSETQ. The CDR3 length is 14 residues. CDR3 sequence (DNA): TGCGCCAGCAAGCCCACTACGGCTAACTATGGCTACACCTTC. It specifies CASKPTTANYGYTF.